Listed below are T cell receptor beta chains from one sample, sequenced in a study of regulatory T cells in long-lasting Graves disease. TCRdb re-called the multiplex PCR reads through MiXCR, storing one row per CDR3 protein. The repertoire has 200,000 to 250,000 distinct CDR3 sequences, about a sixth of them found once; the top ten carry less than 25%. This specimen was peripheral blood mononuclear cells (PBMCs), taken at new diagnosis, from a patient treated with antithyroid drugs. These receptors were taken from a female donor with Graves disease. Each CDR3 is given with its conserved first and last residue. The D gene is left open where the match is weak. A row's size may be missing; if present it is once, few, many or a size class.

d_call j_call v_call clone_size cdr3_nt cdr3_aa
- TRBJ1-3 TRBV6-1 many TGTGCCAGCAGTGAAGTTCGAGCAGGAAACACCATATATTTT CASSEVRAGNTIYF
- TRBJ1-2 TRBV20-1 - TGCAGTGCTAGTCGTGGGGGCAGTTTTGGCTACACCTTC CSASRGGSFGYTF
TRBD1 TRBJ1-1 TRBV20-1 many TGCAGTGCTAGAGATCCACCGGGACAGAGTGGGACAAACACTGAAGCTTTCTTT CSARDPPGQSGTNTEAFF
TRBD2 TRBJ2-1 TRBV5-4 many TGTGCCAGCAGCTTGACTAGCGGGAGGGGTGAGCAGTTCTTC CASSLTSGRGEQFF
TRBD2 TRBJ2-3 TRBV20-1 many TGCAGTGCTTCCGGGACTAGCGGGAGTACAGATACGCAGTATTTT CSASGTSGSTDTQYF
- TRBJ2-1 TRBV28 many TGTGCCAGCAGTCCGCGTGGACTTAATGAGCAGTTCTTC CASSPRGLNEQFF
- TRBJ2-7 TRBV7-4 - TGTGCCAGCAGCCTTAAACCGGGAGCCCTCTCCTACGAGCAGTACTTC CASSLKPGALSYEQYF
TRBD1 TRBJ1-4 TRBV27 many TGTGCCAGCAGTCAAGACAGGGGGCAGCGTGAAAAACTGTTTTTT CASSQDRGQREKLFF
- TRBJ2-5 TRBV2 many TGTGCCAGCAGCCGGGGCGAGGAGGAGACCCAGTACTTC CASSRGEEETQYF
TRBD2 TRBJ2-1 TRBV20-1 - TGCAGTGCCTCTCGGAGCGGGAGCTGGAATGAGCAGTTCTTC CSASRSGSWNEQFF
- TRBJ2-3 TRBV18 - TGTGCCAGCTCACCACGTGCCATTACAGATACGCAGTATTTT CASSPRAITDTQYF
- TRBJ1-1 TRBV10-3 many TGTGCCACCAGTCCCACCGGGAAGAACACTGAAGCTTTCTTT CATSPTGKNTEAFF
- TRBJ2-2 TRBV3-1 few TGTGCCAGCAGCCTTCCGGGACACTTGACCGGGGAGCTGTTTTTT CASSLPGHLTGELFF
TRBD1 TRBJ1-6 TRBV7-9 many TGTGCCAGCAGCTCCAGGACAGGGATCAGCTCCTATAATTCACCCCTCCACTTT CASSSRTGISSYNSPLHF
- TRBJ2-7 TRBV2 many TGTGCCAGCAGTGAAGCCTACGGGTATTACGTCGCCTACGAGCAGTACTTC CASSEAYGYYVAYEQYF
- TRBJ2-1 TRBV7-2 many TGTGCCAGCAGCTTAGGGGCGAGCTCCTACAATGAGCAGTTCTTC CASSLGASSYNEQFF
TRBD2 TRBJ2-6 TRBV3-1 many TGTGCCAGCAGCCAAGGGAGGCGGGGGGCGTCTGGGGCCAACGTCCTGACTTTC CASSQGRRGASGANVLTF
- TRBJ2-7 TRBV6-1 many TGTGCCAGCACCCCACCCAACTCCTACGAGCAGTACTTC CASTPPNSYEQYF
- TRBJ2-1 TRBV19 - TGTGCCAGTAGTATTGGGGGGCTCTCCAATGAGCAGTTCTTC CASSIGGLSNEQFF
- TRBJ1-2 TRBV5-1 - TGCGCCAGCAGCTTGGCCGTAGACAGCCCAGGAGGCTACACCTTC CASSLAVDSPGGYTF
- TRBJ1-1 TRBV20-1 many TGCAGTGCTAGCCCGGGGGCGAACACTGAAGCTTTCTTT CSASPGANTEAFF
- TRBJ2-3 TRBV7-2 many TGTGCCAGCAGCTTGGGCGACTACGCTCGGAAGGATACGCAGTATTTT CASSLGDYARKDTQYF
- TRBJ2-3 TRBV27 many TGTGCCAGCTCTCTTGGCGAGTGGGGACCAGATACGCAGTATTTT CASSLGEWGPDTQYF
TRBD1 TRBJ2-7 TRBV6-1 many TGTGCCAGCAGTGAAGCGGGACAGGGTTGGGAGCAGTACTTC CASSEAGQGWEQYF
- TRBJ1-6 TRBV9 - TGTGCCCTCCAGGGCCCTAATTCACCCCTCCACTTT CALQGPNSPLHF
TRBD2 TRBJ2-5 TRBV27 many TGTGCCAGCGGGACTAGCGGGAGTGAGACCCAGTACTTC CASGTSGSETQYF
- TRBJ2-7 TRBV2 many TGTGCCAGCATCGGGGACGGAAGATACGAGCAGTACTTC CASIGDGRYEQYF
- TRBJ1-4 TRBV29-1 many TGCAGCGCTACCTCGGGGGAAACTAATGAAAAACTGTTTTTT CSATSGETNEKLFF
- TRBJ2-1 TRBV6-2/TRBV6-3 many TGTGCCAGCAGGGAATTTTGGAATGAGCAGTTCTTC CASREFWNEQFF
TRBD1 TRBJ1-4 TRBV12-3/TRBV12-4 - TGTGCCAGCAGTACGGGACAGGGCAAGGAAAAACTGTTTTTT CASSTGQGKEKLFF
- TRBJ1-1 TRBV4-3 few TGCGCCAGCAGCTGGGGGCGGAACACTGAAGCTTTCTTT CASSWGRNTEAFF
- TRBJ2-3 TRBV11-2 many TGTGCCAGCAGTTGGGGGCGAACTAGCACAGATACGCAGTATTTT CASSWGRTSTDTQYF
TRBD1 TRBJ1-5 TRBV3-1 once TGTGCCAGCAGCCAACGGACAGGGGATCAGCCCCAGCATTTT CASSQRTGDQPQHF
- TRBJ2-7 TRBV29-1 many TGCAGCGTTGAGGTACGGGTGGGCCACTACGAGCAGTACTTC CSVEVRVGHYEQYF
- TRBJ1-2 TRBV24-1 many TGTGCCACCAGTGATACAACAGGGCGGACTAACTATGGCTACACCTTC CATSDTTGRTNYGYTF
TRBD1 TRBJ2-7 TRBV20-1 many TGCAGTGCCAGGGACAGGGGTGCCGAGCAGTACTTC CSARDRGAEQYF
- TRBJ2-1 TRBV3-1 many TGTGCCAGCAGCCCCTTAGTGGGGTCGAATGAGCAGTTCTTC CASSPLVGSNEQFF
- TRBJ2-5 TRBV24-1 many TGTGCCACCAGTGATTTTGGCCAAGAGACCCAGTACTTC CATSDFGQETQYF
- TRBJ2-7 TRBV24-1 many TGTGCCACCAGTGACCCGAGATCAGACGAGCAGTACTTC CATSDPRSDEQYF
TRBD1 TRBJ2-7 TRBV2 many TGTGCCAGCAGGTCTCAGGGGGCCTACGAGCAGTACTTC CASRSQGAYEQYF
- TRBJ1-2 TRBV2 many TGTGCCAGCAGTGAAGTCAGGGTATCGGATGGCTACACCTTC CASSEVRVSDGYTF
- TRBJ2-7 TRBV18 many TGTGCCAGCTCACAGGGGAGGAGCGAGCAGTACTTC CASSQGRSEQYF